The 30 T cell receptor beta chains listed next were all sequenced from one sample in a study of technical replicates of blood from a handful of donors. Generated by immunoSEQ multiplex PCR, the TCRdb table keeps only in-frame clones and is missing some. The sample lists about 91,000 clones; roughly 90% were seen once. Sequences were obtained from T cells isolated from PBMCs. These receptors were collected from a human donor in good health.

This clone turned up a few times. The V call is TRBV12-2, the J call TRBJ2-7; the table's TRBD1 call for D was not verified on the DNA. TRBV12-2 corresponds to a pseudogene. The CDR3 has 17 residues. The CDR3 nucleotides read TGTGCAAGTCGCTCATTCTACCAGGACAGGGGCTTGGACGAGCAGTACTTC. Amino acids: CASRSFYQDRGLDEQYF.

The chain couples TRBV13 to TRBJ1-2; TRBD1 aligns across 10 bases. The CDR3 is 15 residues long. Trimming at V came to 4 bases and at J to 4 bases, leaving 6 bases not matched to a gene. Per the germline V gene, CDR1 is PRHDT and CDR2 is FYEKMQ (reference sequence). CDR3 in amino acids: CASSSRDRGTYGYTF. The CDR3, as DNA: TGTGCCAGCAGCTCTCGGGACAGGGGCACCTATGGCTACACCTTC. Supplemented by reference TRBV13 and TRBJ1-2, the full variable domain reads AAGVIQSPRHLIKEKRETATLKCYPIPRHDTVYWYQQGPGQDPQFLISFYEKMQSDKGSIPDRFSAQQFSDYHSELNMSSLELGDSALYFCASSSRDRGTYGYTFGSGTRLTVV.

The chain is built from TRBV10-1 and TRBJ1-3; D remains ambiguous. V was trimmed by 5 bases and J by 3 bases, leaving 20 bases between them. Germline CDR1 and CDR2: WNHNN and SYGVQD (reference sequence). The CDR3 contains 17 residues. The CDR3 DNA sequence: TGCGCCAGCAGTTTTACGCCTTTCCCGGCGGGTGGAAACACCATATATTTT. It yields the protein CASSFTPFPAGGNTIYF.

The genes are TRBV7-9 and TRBJ2-1; unclear D gene. CDR3 length: 13 residues. The ends were cut back, 7 bases at V and 0 bases at J, with 7 bases in the middle. Per the germline V gene, CDR1 is SEHNR and CDR2 is FQNEAQ (reference sequence). The CDR3 bases are TGTGCCAGCATCCTCCTCTCCTACAATGAGCAGTTCTTC. Encoded protein: CASILLSYNEQFF.

The chain uses TRBV6-5 and TRBJ1-2; the match to TRBD1 covers 8 bases. Germline CDR1 and CDR2: MNHEY and SVGAGI. With V trimmed by 2 bases and J by 6 bases, 5 bases remained unmatched. This CDR3 region has 14 residues. As DNA, the CDR3 is TGTGCCAGCAGTTACGTCTCAGGGGGCGATGGCTACACCTTC. Translation: CASSYVSGGDGYTF.

The rearrangement uses TRBV19 and TRBJ2-7, with 8 positions matching TRBD2. There are 13 residues in the CDR3. CDR1 LNHDA and CDR2 SQIVND come from the germline V gene (reference sequence). The V gene end was trimmed by 5 bases and the J gene end by 4 bases; junction bases not matched to a gene: 4. CDR3 DNA: TGTGCCAGTAGTCGGACTAGCACTTACGAGCAGTACTTC. Its protein product is CASSRTSTYEQYF.

This chain links TRBV18 with TRBJ2-6; 10 positions agree with TRBD1. The CDR3 has 20 amino acids. Looked up from germline, CDR1 is KGHSH and CDR2 is LQKENI. V dropped 5 bases and J dropped 0; count of bases not matched to a gene: 13. In nucleotides, the CDR3 is TGTGCCAGCTCATCCGGGTCCGGGACAGGGGCTTTCTCTGGGGCCAACGTCCTGACTTTC. Protein sequence: CASSSGSGTGAFSGANVLTF.

CDR3 DNA: TGTGCCAGCAGACAAATAAAGGGACAGTCCTACGAGCAGTACTTC. Translated, it gives CASRQIKGQSYEQYF. The chain carries TRBV11-2 and TRBJ2-7; TRBD1 aligns across 7 bases. Germline CDR1 and CDR2: SGHAT and FQNNGV. With 6 bases clipped from V and 1 base from J, the junction kept 9 bases outside the gene matches. This CDR3 region has 15 residues.

The chain couples TRBV6-1 to TRBJ2-1; D is unclear. This CDR3 region has 13 residues. CDR1 MNHNS and CDR2 SASEGT come from the germline V gene. V was clipped by 7 bases and J by 8 bases, with 15 bases between them. The CDR3 nucleotides read TGTGCCAGCAATTTCCGCGATAACGATGAGCAGTTCTTC. Translating gives CASNFRDNDEQFF.

Written as DNA, the CDR3 is TGTGCCAGCAGTTTGCTTCCGGGGGGCGAGAGGGGTAATAGGGTCACAGATACGCAGTATTTT. It yields the protein CASSLLPGGERGNRVTDTQYF. The genes are TRBV27 and TRBJ2-3; D perhaps matches TRBD2 (7 bases). Germline V gene sequence: CDR1 MNHEY, CDR2 SMNVEV (reference sequence). This CDR3 is built from 21 residues. V gave up 3 bases and J gave up 2 bases, with 30 bases separating them.

The genes are TRBV10-1 and TRBJ1-1; D unclear. The germline gives CDR1 WNHNN, CDR2 SYGVQD (reference sequence). Trimming removed 2 bases from V and 4 bases from J, with 8 bases in between. The CDR3 is made up of 13 amino acids. The CDR3 DNA follows: TGCGCCAGCAGTGAGAGAGGTGGCACTGAAGCTTTCTTT. Protein: CASSERGGTEAFF.

The V gene is TRBV28, the J gene TRBJ1-2; 8 nucleotides align to TRBD1. Trimming at V came to 6 bases and at J to 1 base, leaving 7 bases not matched to a gene. Germline V lookup: CDR1 MDHEN, CDR2 SYDVKM. The CDR3 consists of 15 residues. The CDR3 region has the DNA TGTGCCAGCAGACGACAGGGGCCCAATAACTATGGCTACACCTTC. This gives the protein CASRRQGPNNYGYTF.

The V call is TRBV10-3, the J call TRBJ1-3; tentative D call: TRBD1 (5 bases). Trimming removed 8 bases at V and 4 bases at J, with 15 bases between. CDR3 size: 14 residues. Germline CDR1 reads ENHRY; CDR2 reads SYGVKD. The CDR3 loop reads CAISLGGWGNTIYF. In DNA form, the CDR3 reads TGTGCCATCTCGCTCGGGGGTTGGGGAAACACCATATATTTT.

The chain joins TRBV27 to TRBJ1-1, with unresolved D. From germline, CDR1 is MNHEY and CDR2 SMNVEV (reference sequence). This CDR3 spans 12 amino acids. Trimming removed 5 bases from V and 8 bases from J, with 12 bases in between. Here the CDR3 reads CASSQLPGEAFF. Written as DNA, the CDR3 is TGTGCCAGCAGTCAGCTCCCCGGGGAAGCTTTCTTT.

J is TRBJ1-5 and V is TRBV29-1; weak D call: TRBD1 (5 bases). In germline, CDR1 is SQVTM, CDR2 ANQGSEA. The CDR3 is 13 residues long. V was pared by 0 bases and J by 7 bases, with 10 bases between. As DNA, the CDR3 is TGCAGCGTTGAAGATTTGACAGACCAGCCCCAGCATTTT. It yields the protein CSVEDLTDQPQHF.

V gene TRBV14 combines with J gene TRBJ2-5, with 7 bases lining up with TRBD1. Germline values: CDR1 SGHDN, CDR2 FVKESK. The V gene end was trimmed by 4 bases and the J gene end by 2 bases; junction bases not matched to a gene: 10. The length of the CDR3 is 16 residues. Here the CDR3 reads CASSRARQGAQETQYF. Here the CDR3 DNA reads TGTGCCAGCAGCCGAGCCAGACAGGGTGCACAAGAGACCCAGTACTTC.

In its sample, this clone was seen once. The CDR3 DNA reads TGCGCCAGCAGCCTGGGGACACAAGGGAATGAGCAGTTCTTC. Amino acid sequence: CASSLGTQGNEQFF. The rearrangement links TRBV5-1 to TRBJ2-1; possible D gene TRBD1, 6 bases. The germline V gene has CDR1 SGHRS and CDR2 YFSETQ. Trimming took off 4 bases at V and 7 bases at J, with 15 bases between the two ends. The CDR3 is made up of 14 amino acids. Supplemented by reference TRBV5-1 and TRBJ2-1, the full variable domain reads KAGVTQTPRYLIKTRGQQVTLSCSPISGHRSVSWYQQTPGQGLQFLFEYFSETQRNKGNFPGRFSGRQFSNSRSEMNVSTLELGDSALYLCASSLGTQGNEQFFGPGTRLTVL.

The genes are TRBV7-6 and TRBJ2-1, with 7 bases lining up with TRBD1. The CDR3 length is 16 residues. Germline CDR1 reads SGHVS; CDR2 reads FNYEAQ. V was pared by 5 bases and J by 1 base, with 8 bases of the junction left unmatched. The CDR3 spells CASSPTTGSSYNEQFF. The CDR3 DNA follows: TGTGCCAGCAGCCCCACGACAGGGAGTTCCTACAATGAGCAGTTCTTC.

As regards this clone: One end of the junction does not line up with germline, which may come from a read error. This sequence joins TRBV5-1 and TRBJ1-1, with D uncertain. The CDR3 is 13 residues long. CDR1 is SGHRS, CDR2 YFSETQ, per germline. Here the CDR3 reads CASSLGSFQEAFF. The CDR3 DNA follows: TGCGCCAGCAGTTTGGGAAGTTTTCAGGAAGCTTTCTTT.

V is TRBV10-2 and J is TRBJ2-2; 8 bases are a match to TRBD2. Germline V gene data show CDR1 as WSHSY and CDR2 as SAAADI. The CDR3 length is 17 residues. V lost 6 bases to trimming and J lost 2 bases; unmatched junction nucleotides: 11. CDR3 coding DNA: TGCGCCAGCAGCACAGCCCTAGCGGGCGTTAACACCGGGGAGCTGTTTTTT. Translating gives CASSTALAGVNTGELFF.

This rearrangement joins TRBV14 to TRBJ2-2; D unresolved. Germline CDR1 and CDR2: SGHDN and FVKESK. The CDR3 loop spans 12 amino acids. V dropped 7 bases and J dropped 3 bases, with 6 bases sitting between them. The CDR3 protein is CASTSYTGELFF. The CDR3 DNA sequence: TGTGCCAGCACCTCCTACACCGGGGAGCTGTTTTTT.

The chain uses TRBV19 and TRBJ1-2; perhaps TRBD1 as D (5 bases). The CDR3 is 12 amino acids. Germline-derived CDR1 and CDR2 are LNHDA and SQIVND (reference sequence). V was clipped by 8 bases and J by 4 bases, with 11 bases between them. This chain's CDR3 is CASVQASYGYTF. DNA of the CDR3: TGTGCCAGTGTACAGGCTTCCTATGGCTACACCTTC.

The V and J genes are TRBV7-9 and TRBJ2-1; D perhaps matches TRBD2 (5 bases). Germline CDR1 reads SEHNR; CDR2 reads FQNEAQ (reference sequence). V was clipped by 5 bases and J by 6 bases, with 17 bases between them. CDR3 size: 15 residues. The CDR3 nucleotides read TGTGCCAGCAGCCCGCGCAGTAACCGGGGCAATGAGCAGTTCTTC. Its protein product is CASSPRSNRGNEQFF.

The DNA of the CDR3 is TGTGCCAGCAGCGACAGGGACCTTAGCGAGCAGTACTTC. It translates to CASSDRDLSEQYF. V and J are TRBV6-5 and TRBJ2-7; the match to TRBD1 covers 7 bases. The CDR3 covers 13 residues. J was trimmed by 6 bases and V by 6 bases; bases with no gene match: 8. Germline V gene lookup returns CDR1 MNHEY and CDR2 SVGAGI.

This sequence joins TRBV14 and TRBJ2-7; unclear D gene. Germline loops: CDR1 SGHDN, CDR2 FVKESK. The CDR3 has 13 residues. Trimming pared 5 bases from V and 4 bases from J, leaving 12 bases between. CDR3 amino acids: CASSETFRYEQYF. CDR3 in DNA: TGTGCCAGCAGCGAGACTTTCCGATACGAGCAGTACTTC.

The V gene is TRBV2, the J gene TRBJ2-2; no clear D. The length of the CDR3 is 13 residues. Germline values: CDR1 SNHLY, CDR2 FYNNEI. V was shortened by 7 bases and J by 7 bases, with 13 bases between the two germline ends. The CDR3 coding sequence is TGTGCCAGCACGGTCGTCAAAATCGGGGAGCTGTTTTTT. This sequence encodes CASTVVKIGELFF.

This chain joins TRBV11-2 and TRBJ2-1, with 8 bases aligning to TRBD2. CDR3 length equals 17 residues. J gave up 0 bases and V 4 bases, and 8 bases lay outside the gene matches. Germline CDR1 is SGHAT and CDR2 is FQNNGV. CDR3 in amino acids: CASSWSLAGLSYNEQFF. The CDR3 DNA sequence: TGTGCCAGCAGCTGGTCCCTAGCGGGCCTCTCCTACAATGAGCAGTTCTTC.

The rearrangement uses TRBV28 and TRBJ2-1; 7 nucleotides agree with TRBD2. There are 17 residues in the CDR3. CDR1 and CDR2 from the germline V gene are MDHEN and SYDVKM. Trimming at V came to 3 bases and at J to 0 bases, leaving 8 bases not matched to a gene. CDR3 bases: TGTGCCAGCAGTTTTCGTAGCGGGTCGAGCTCCTACAATGAGCAGTTCTTC. This gives the protein CASSFRSGSSSYNEQFF.

This clone was observed a handful of times. The chain employs TRBV23-1 and TRBJ2-7, with D unclear. TRBV23-1 is reported as an ORF; its role is uncertain. This CDR3 region has 10 residues. V was cut by 6 bases and J by 3 bases, with 3 bases left in between. The CDR3 reads CASSNYEQYF. CDR3 in DNA: TGCGCCAGCAGCAACTACGAGCAGTACTTC.

V and J are TRBV7-9 and TRBJ2-7; 10 bases fit TRBD1. Germline loops: CDR1 SEHNR, CDR2 FQNEAQ (reference sequence). V trimming: 5 bases; J trimming: 4 bases; junction bases outside the gene matches: 2. This CDR3 is 13 amino acids long. This chain's CDR3 is CASSRDRGYEQYF. For the CDR3, the DNA is TGTGCCAGCAGCCGGGACAGGGGTTACGAGCAGTACTTC.